A single sample gave rise to the 24 T cell receptor beta chains below, sequenced in a study of T cell repertoires in cytomegalovirus infection. Using its own MiXCR run on the reads, TCRdb lists one record per CDR3 protein. The sample shows tens of thousands of distinct CDR3 sequences, 4% of them seen only once. Specimen: PBMCs. These receptors were collected from a human donor in good health (CMV status not recorded). Some clones in this sample may be carry-over from other donors' samples.

This clonotype was seen many times. J is TRBJ2-1 and V is TRBV6-2 or TRBV6-3; a weak D match, TRBD2 (5 bases). Trimming stripped 1 base from V and 12 bases from J, with 7 bases between. This CDR3 has 11 amino acids. Germline V lookup: CDR1 MNHEY, CDR2 SVGEGT. CDR3 amino acids: CASSYLTTQFF. The CDR3 DNA sequence: TGTGCCAGCAGTTACTTGACTACGCAGTTCTTC.

This clonotype was counted at least ten times. V and J are TRBV7-2 and TRBJ2-7, with 8 bases fitting TRBD2. Trimming took 1 base from V and 5 from J; bases not matched to a gene: 10. CDR1 SGHTA and CDR2 FQGNSA come from the germline V gene. This CDR3 contains 16 residues. In DNA, the CDR3 is TGTGCCAGCAGCTTAGGGAGGAGCGGGAGTCTTGACGAGCAGTACTTC. Amino acid sequence: CASSLGRSGSLDEQYF.

The table lists this clonotype with many counts. The chain combines TRBV5-6 with TRBJ2-3, with unresolved D. The V end lost 4 bases, the J end lost 2 bases, and 11 bases lay between the germline ends. In germline, CDR1 is SGHDT, CDR2 YYEEEE. The CDR3 is 14 amino acids. Written as DNA, the CDR3 is TGTGCCAGCAGCGCCGGGCTTCCCACAGATACGCAGTATTTT. Translating it yields CASSAGLPTDTQYF. The full variable domain, completed using reference TRBV5-6 and TRBJ2-3, is DAGVTQSPTHLIKTRGQQVTLRCSPKSGHDTVSWYQQALGQGPQFIFQYYEEEERQRGNFPDRFSGHQFPNYSSELNVNALLLGDSALYLCASSAGLPTDTQYFGPGTRLTVL.

This clonotype has at least ten counts. The CDR3 protein is CASSRGTDYGYTF. The CDR3 DNA reads as TGTGCCAGCAGCCGGGGGACGGACTATGGCTACACCTTC. The chain is built from TRBV7-2 and TRBJ1-2; a weak D match, TRBD1 (5 bases). Germline V lookup: CDR1 SGHTA, CDR2 FQGNSA. The CDR3 is made up of 13 amino acids. The V and J ends lost 5 bases and 3 bases respectively, with 10 bases between them.

This clonotype was observed at least ten times. CDR3 loop: CASSRWTGGTEAFF. CDR3 DNA sequence: TGTGCCAGCAGCCGCTGGACAGGGGGCACTGAAGCTTTCTTT. The chain joins TRBV7-8 to TRBJ1-1; TRBD1 agrees at 10 bases. Trimming took 5 bases from V and 4 from J; bases not matched to a gene: 4. Germline CDR1 SGHVS, CDR2 FQNEAQ. The CDR3 contains 14 residues.

This clonotype was seen at least ten times. The rearrangement uses TRBV11-3 and TRBJ2-1; 9 bases are shared with TRBD1. CDR3 length: 17 residues. The ends lost 1 base at V and 2 bases at J; junction bases unmatched: 6. The germline V gene encodes CDR1 SGHNT and CDR2 YENEEA. CDR3 amino acids: CASSLGSTGGAYNEQFF. The CDR3 DNA reads as TGTGCCAGCAGCTTAGGTAGTACAGGGGGCGCCTACAATGAGCAGTTCTTC.

The table lists this clonotype with many counts. The chain couples TRBV7-2 to TRBJ2-1, with D maybe TRBD2 (6 bases). V lost 5 bases to trimming and J lost 1 base, with 12 bases between them. Germline V gives CDR1 SGHTA, CDR2 FQGNSA. The CDR3 has 15 residues. CDR3 sequence (DNA): TGTGCCAGCAGCCTTGCGGGAAGTTCCTACAATGAGCAGTTCTTC. This encodes CASSLAGSSYNEQFF.

In this sample, this clonotype turned up many times. This rearrangement joins TRBV6-8 to TRBJ2-2, with a possible D match to TRBD2 (5 bases). V was clipped by 9 bases and J by 2 bases, with 13 bases between them. CDR1 MNHGY and CDR2 SAAAGT come from the germline V gene. The CDR3 runs 14 residues. This chain's CDR3 is CASSASVNTGELFF. CDR3 coding DNA: TGTGCCAGTAGCGCCTCCGTAAACACCGGGGAGCTGTTTTTT.

This clonotype was recorded at least ten times. The J gene is TRBJ1-1, the V gene TRBV7-6; the D gene is possibly TRBD1 (5 bases). CDR1 and CDR2 from the germline V gene are SGHVS and FNYEAQ. Trimming removed 6 bases at V and 4 bases at J, with 15 bases between. The CDR3 consists of 14 residues. For the CDR3, the DNA is TGTGCCAGCAGTCCCAGGGCTCTAATCACTGAAGCTTTCTTT. Translation gives CASSPRALITEAFF.

This clonotype was seen ten or more times. This chain links TRBV7-2 with TRBJ2-2; no clear D gene. The V end lost 1 base, the J end lost 4 bases, and 4 bases lay between the germline ends. CDR1 and CDR2 from the germline V gene are SGHTA and FQGNSA. The CDR3 runs 13 residues. This CDR3 is CASSLGSTGELFF. The CDR3, as DNA: TGTGCCAGCAGCTTAGGAAGCACCGGGGAGCTGTTTTTT. Looking up the rest from reference TRBV7-2 and TRBJ2-2 gives the full variable domain: GAGVSQSPSNKVTEKGKDVELRCDPISGHTALYWYRQSLGQGLEFLIYFQGNSAPDKSGLPSDRFSAERTGGSVSTLTIQRTQQEDSAVYLCASSLGSTGELFFGEGSRLTVL.

This clonotype was seen ten or more times. The rearrangement uses TRBV7-2 and TRBJ2-7, with 8 bases fitting TRBD2. The ends lost 10 bases at V and 2 bases at J; junction bases unmatched: 10. There are 14 residues in the CDR3. Germline V gene sequence: CDR1 SGHTA, CDR2 FQGNSA. CDR3 protein: CATTQRESAYEQYF. For the CDR3, the DNA is TGTGCCACCACCCAGCGGGAGAGTGCCTACGAGCAGTACTTC.

This clonotype was seen at least ten times. The chain joins TRBV7-8 to TRBJ1-1, with D possibly TRBD1 on 5 matching bases. The CDR3 runs 14 residues. Germline loops: CDR1 SGHVS, CDR2 FQNEAQ. V lost 3 bases and J lost 1, with 9 bases in between. CDR3: CASSFSQGNTEAFF. The CDR3 bases are TGTGCCAGCAGCTTTTCCCAGGGGAACACTGAAGCTTTCTTT.

This clonotype came up many times. The chain has TRBV7-8 and TRBJ1-5; D call uncertain. The CDR3 runs 15 residues. Trimming stripped 1 base from V and 1 base from J, with 8 bases between. Germline CDR1 SGHVS, CDR2 FQNEAQ. The CDR3 protein is CASSLDINSNQPQHF. In nucleotides, the CDR3 is TGTGCCAGCAGCTTAGACATCAACAGCAATCAGCCCCAGCATTTT.

This clonotype was seen many times. The chain carries TRBV7-9 and TRBJ2-7; D perhaps matches TRBD2 (6 bases). CDR1 is SEHNR, CDR2 FQNEAQ, per germline (reference sequence). The CDR3 totals 15 residues. Trimming removed 1 base at V and 3 bases at J, with 13 bases between. CDR3 in amino acids: CASSLGMAGLYEQYF. The DNA of the CDR3 is TGTGCCAGCAGCTTAGGGATGGCGGGGCTCTACGAGCAGTACTTC.

This clonotype appeared many times. This chain uses TRBV28 with TRBJ2-3, with 11 positions matching TRBD2. This CDR3 comprises 19 residues. Germline loops: CDR1 MDHEN, CDR2 SYDVKM. V shed 1 base and J 0 bases; nucleotides not matched to a gene: 9. The CDR3 here is CASSLLGTSGYSSTDTQYF. In DNA, the CDR3 is TGTGCCAGCAGTTTATTAGGGACTAGCGGATATTCTAGCACAGATACGCAGTATTTT.

This clonotype was seen at least ten times. The V and J genes are TRBV7-2 and TRBJ2-7; D call uncertain. The CDR3 is made up of 11 amino acids. The V end lost 2 bases, the J end lost 6 bases, and 5 bases lay between the germline ends. Germline assignment: CDR1 SGHTA and CDR2 FQGNSA. As DNA, the CDR3 is TGTGCCAGCAGCTTAAAGGTCGAGCAGTACTTC. Protein product: CASSLKVEQYF.

This clonotype was observed many times. The rearrangement uses TRBV7-2 and TRBJ2-7; D gene ambiguous. CDR1 is SGHTA, CDR2 FQGNSA, per germline. The CDR3 totals 14 residues. Trimming took off 2 bases at V and 4 bases at J, with 12 bases between the two ends. CDR3 amino acids: CASSLMPGFYEQYF. The CDR3 nucleotides are TGTGCCAGCAGCTTAATGCCAGGTTTTTACGAGCAGTACTTC.

The table lists this clonotype with many counts. The chain couples TRBV7-2 to TRBJ1-2; 9 bases fit TRBD1. Trimming cost V 1 base and J 5 bases; bases outside gene matches: 8. The CDR3 is made up of 16 amino acids. Germline CDR1 is SGHTA and CDR2 is FQGNSA. CDR3 coding DNA: TGTGCCAGCAGCTTAGGGGACAGGGTTGGTGTATATGGCTACACCTTC. The encoded protein is CASSLGDRVGVYGYTF.

This clonotype was picked up many times. One end of the junction fails to match germline, which may point to a read error. This chain connects TRBV7-8 to TRBJ2-6, with D maybe TRBD2 (6 bases). Germline V gene sequence: CDR1 SGHVS, CDR2 FQNEAQ. The CDR3 is 17 residues long. In DNA, the CDR3 is TGTGCCAGCAGCCTAGCGATTGGGGGATCTGGGGCCAACGTCCTGACTTTC. It translates to CASSLAIGGSGANVLTF.

This clonotype was recorded many times. The CDR3 region has the DNA TGTGCCAGCAGCTTAGATCGGAATCAGCCCCAGCATTTT. It specifies CASSLDRNQPQHF. The chain links TRBV7-6 to TRBJ1-5; D unclear. This CDR3 comprises 13 residues. Germline CDR1 reads SGHVS; CDR2 reads FNYEAQ. The V end lost 1 base, the J end lost 4 bases, and 5 bases lay between the germline ends.

This clonotype was observed many times. The V and J genes are TRBV15 and TRBJ1-3; unclear D gene. CDR1 is LNHNV and CDR2 is YYDKDF in the germline V gene (reference sequence). This CDR3 has 16 residues. V shed 0 bases and J shed 0 bases, with 9 bases lying between them. CDR3 sequence: CATSRDLVSSGNTIYF. CDR3 sequence (DNA): TGTGCCACCAGCAGAGATTTGGTGAGCTCTGGAAACACCATATATTTT.

This clonotype was seen repeatedly, ten times or more. The chain employs TRBV7-9 and TRBJ2-1, with 16 nucleotides matching TRBD2. CDR1 and CDR2 (germline): SEHNR, FQNEAQ (reference sequence). V trimming: 5 bases; J trimming: 7 bases; junction bases outside the gene matches: 11. This CDR3 spans 18 amino acids. The CDR3 protein is CASSNRGTSGGAWNEQFF. Written as DNA, the CDR3 is TGTGCCAGCAGCAATCGGGGGACTAGCGGGGGGGCGTGGAATGAGCAGTTCTTC.

This clonotype showed up many times. The genes are TRBV7-2 and TRBJ1-1; D remains unclear. The V and J ends lost 5 bases and 1 base respectively, with 14 bases between them. Germline V gives CDR1 SGHTA, CDR2 FQGNSA. This CDR3 is built from 15 residues. Written as DNA, the CDR3 is TGTGCCAGCAGCACAAGACAATTCGGGAACACTGAAGCTTTCTTT. Its translation is CASSTRQFGNTEAFF.

There are many counts of this clonotype. This chain uses TRBV7-2 with TRBJ2-3; 9 bases align to TRBD2. This CDR3 has 14 amino acids. V lost 5 bases to trimming and J lost 4 bases; unmatched junction nucleotides: 4. Germline V gene lookup returns CDR1 SGHTA and CDR2 FQGNSA. The CDR3 DNA sequence: TGTGCCAGCAGCCCGGGACTAGCAGCAGATACGCAGTATTTT. Translating gives CASSPGLAADTQYF. Based on the CDR3 plus reference TRBV7-2 and TRBJ2-3, the full variable domain is GAGVSQSPSNKVTEKGKDVELRCDPISGHTALYWYRQSLGQGLEFLIYFQGNSAPDKSGLPSDRFSAERTGGSVSTLTIQRTQQEDSAVYLCASSPGLAADTQYFGPGTRLTVL.